Detailed here is one TCR beta chain. Antigen unknown. The source of the sample is a study of post-analysis software for immune sequencing data. The germline V gene encodes CDR1 SNHLY and CDR2 FYNNEI. The CDR3 runs to 15 residues. Trimming removed 5 bases from V and 4 bases from J, with 17 bases in between. Regarding the study as a whole: Multiple sclerosis patients showed significantly lower normalized Chao1 diversity than controls did. There were a few TRBV segments more frequent in patients than controls, and TRBV5-6, TRBV5-1 and TRBV20-1 were among them.

Researchers reported that TCR beta cDNA libraries carried unique molecular identifiers. MiXCR was run by TCRdb on the PCR reads, yielding one entry per CDR3 protein. Among roughly 620,000 distinct CDR3 sequences listed, roughly 45% were seen once. The chain carries TRBV2 and TRBJ1-1, with a weak D call TRBD1 (5 bases). The TCR comes from a girl between 5 and 17 years old with multiple sclerosis. Sequenced input: blood. The CDR3 region is CASSLDTQVRTEAFF. CDR3 DNA sequence: TGTGCCAGCAGTTTGGACACCCAAGTCCGCACTGAAGCTTTCTTT.